The 26 T cell receptor beta chains reported below all come from one sample, sequenced in a study of cytomegalovirus exposure and HLA in healthy donors. The PCR had 60 Vbeta and 13 Jbeta primers. Here immunoSEQ multiplex PCR was the method, and the copy in TCRdb shows in-frame clones only, minus some. The sample carries more than 150,000 clones, about 90% recorded once. Sequenced input: PBMCs. These receptors all stem from a girl younger than two in good health and CMV-seronegative.

CDR3 nucleotide sequence: TGTGCCAGCACCGGGGGGGGCCAGGGGAACACCATATATTTT. This translates into CASTGGGQGNTIYF. V usage is TRBV6-5 and J usage is TRBJ1-3, with D tentatively TRBD1 (6 bases). Germline values: CDR1 MNHEY, CDR2 SVGAGI. V dropped 7 bases and J dropped 7 bases, with 17 bases sitting between them. This CDR3 comprises 14 residues.

The chain employs TRBV4-1 and TRBJ2-3, with 7 bases matching TRBD1. Germline CDR1 and CDR2: MGHRA and YSYEKL. CDR3 size: 16 residues. V shed 4 bases and J 2 bases; nucleotides not matched to a gene: 9. This CDR3 reads CASSPQGDGITDTQYF. The CDR3 DNA reads TGCGCCAGCAGCCCCCAGGGGGACGGAATCACAGATACGCAGTATTTT.

CDR3 amino acids: CASSLPGEDYEQYF. Here the CDR3 DNA reads TGTGCCAGCAGCTTACCCGGGGAGGACTACGAGCAGTACTTC. The chain couples TRBV11-1 to TRBJ2-7; a weak D match, TRBD2 (6 bases). The germline V gene encodes CDR1 SGHAT and CDR2 FQDESV (reference sequence). The length of the CDR3 is 14 residues. V was pared by 2 bases and J by 3 bases, with 11 bases between.

Details on this clone: Relative to the germline gene, one junction end is altered; a read error may explain this. The genes are TRBV30 and TRBJ1-1; TRBD1 is a possible D gene (6 bases). Germline loops: CDR1 GTSNPN, CDR2 SVGIG (reference sequence). The CDR3 sequence is 13 residues long. The CDR3 sequence is CAWTDRSNAEAFF. CDR3 DNA sequence: TGTGCCTGGACCGACAGGTCGAACGCTGAAGCTTTCTTT.

The chain links TRBV5-1 to TRBJ2-5, with 10 bases fitting TRBD2. Germline assignment: CDR1 SGHRS and CDR2 YFSETQ. This CDR3 region has 16 residues. The V and J ends lost 2 bases and 2 bases, in that order; junction bases with no gene match: 6. CDR3 sequence: CASSLGTSGKQETQYF. CDR3 nucleotides: TGCGCCAGCAGCTTAGGCACTAGCGGGAAACAAGAGACCCAGTACTTC. The full variable domain, with the rest looked up from reference TRBV5-1 and TRBJ2-5, is KAGVTQTPRYLIKTRGQQVTLSCSPISGHRSVSWYQQTPGQGLQFLFEYFSETQRNKGNFPGRFSGRQFSNSRSEMNVSTLELGDSALYLCASSLGTSGKQETQYFGPGTRLLVL.

This clone was detected once. The chain has TRBV30 and TRBJ1-6; 7 bases align to TRBD1. V lost 3 bases and J lost 9; bases outside the gene matches: 8. This CDR3 is 14 amino acids long. CDR1 is GTSNPN and CDR2 is SVGIG in the germline V gene (reference sequence). The CDR3: CAWRSQGVSSPLHF. CDR3 nucleotides: TGTGCCTGGAGGTCGCAGGGGGTGAGTTCACCCCTCCACTTT.

On this clone itself: At one boundary the junction diverges from the germline segment, which might be a read error. This rearrangement joins TRBV7-7 to TRBJ2-1; 9 bases line up with TRBD1. This CDR3 is 15 amino acids long. In germline, CDR1 is SSHAT, CDR2 FNYEAQ (reference sequence). In DNA, the CDR3 is TGTGCTAGCAGCTTAGCACCGGGACAGGGTAATGAGCAGTTCTTC. Its translation is CASSLAPGQGNEQFF. The whole variable domain, remainder taken from reference TRBV7-7 and TRBJ2-1, is GAGVSQSPRYKVTKRGQDVTLRCDPISSHATLYWYQQALGQGPEFLTYFNYEAQPDKSGLPSDRFSAERPEGSISTLTIQRTEQRDSAMYRCASSLAPGQGNEQFFGPGTRLTVL.

The V and J genes are TRBV7-6 and TRBJ2-2, with D maybe TRBD2 (6 bases). The CDR3 extends over 15 amino acids. V was clipped by 1 base and J by 6 bases, with 12 bases between them. Germline lookup yields CDR1 SGHVS and CDR2 FNYEAQ. This chain's CDR3 is CASSLVGLAPGELFF. In DNA, the CDR3 is TGTGCCAGCAGCTTAGTCGGGCTAGCGCCCGGGGAGCTGTTTTTT.

In this sample, this clone turned up once. The chain combines TRBV18 with TRBJ2-7; 8 bases align to TRBD2. Trimming took 6 bases from V and 4 from J; bases not matched to a gene: 5. Germline V CDR1 and CDR2: KGHSH, LQKENI. The CDR3 runs 13 residues. Here the CDR3 DNA reads TGTGCCAGCTCGGACCGGGGGGGGTACGAGCAGTACTTC. Its translation is CASSDRGGYEQYF.

This clone occurred a few times. The J gene is TRBJ1-2, the V gene TRBV7-9, with D perhaps matching TRBD1 (6 bases). Trimming removed 2 bases at V and 5 bases at J, with 12 bases between. Germline loops: CDR1 SEHNR, CDR2 FQNEAQ (reference sequence). This CDR3 is 14 amino acids long. CDR3 residues: CASSLTTGPYGYTF. CDR3 nucleotide sequence: TGTGCCAGCAGCTTAACAACAGGGCCGTATGGCTACACCTTC. The variable domain in full, with the rest retrieved from reference TRBV7-9 and TRBJ1-2, is DTGVSQNPRHKITKRGQNVTFRCDPISEHNRLYWYRQTLGQGPEFLTYFQNEAQLEKSRLLSDRFSAERPKGSFSTLEIQRTEQGDSAMYLCASSLTTGPYGYTFGSGTRLTVV.

DNA of the CDR3: TGTGCCAGCAGCTTAGCAGATCGGCTAGGCAAAAACATTCAGTACTTC. It is translated as CASSLADRLGKNIQYF. The chain joins TRBV11-2 to TRBJ2-4, with D hard to call. Germline V gene data show CDR1 as SGHAT and CDR2 as FQNNGV. CDR3 length: 16 amino acids. V was pared by 1 base and J by 3 bases, with 13 bases between.

The gene calls are TRBV13 and TRBJ2-2, with 10 nucleotides matching TRBD2. From germline, CDR1 is PRHDT and CDR2 FYEKMQ (reference sequence). With V trimmed by 2 bases and J by 4 bases, 13 bases remained unmatched. The CDR3 has 19 residues. The chain's CDR3 is CASSLNRASGRFRTGELFF. The DNA for the CDR3 is TGTGCCAGCAGCTTAAATCGGGCTAGCGGGAGATTTCGCACCGGGGAGCTGTTTTTT.

V is TRBV27 and J is TRBJ2-1; the match to TRBD2 covers 8 bases. With 6 bases clipped from V and 5 bases from J, the junction kept 12 bases outside the gene matches. Germline V CDR1 and CDR2: MNHEY, SMNVEV (reference sequence). The length of the CDR3 is 16 residues. The CDR3 nucleotides read TGTGCCAGCAGCCCATTTCCACTAGCGGTTAACAATGAGCAGTTCTTC. Translation gives CASSPFPLAVNNEQFF.

This clone was picked up a small number of times. The chain combines TRBV5-6 with TRBJ2-3, with 13 bases lining up with TRBD2. With 1 base clipped from V and 3 bases from J, the junction kept 8 bases outside the gene matches. Germline V CDR1 and CDR2: SGHDT, YYEEEE. The CDR3 has 18 residues. The CDR3 loop reads CASSLLRTSGSRTDTQYF. CDR3 sequence (DNA): TGTGCCAGCAGCTTGCTCCGGACTAGCGGGAGTCGTACAGATACGCAGTATTTT.

The count of this clone is one. This sequence joins TRBV4-2 and TRBJ2-3; D call uncertain. Germline CDR1 LGHNA, CDR2 YNFKEQ. There are 15 residues in the CDR3. The V end was cut by 4 bases, the J end by 2 bases, with 13 bases between. The CDR3 DNA follows: TGTGCCAGCAGCCCCGCAACGGTGAACACAGATACGCAGTATTTT. It translates to CASSPATVNTDTQYF.

The chain recombines TRBV10-3 with TRBJ1-6, with 7 bases matching TRBD1. V lost 4 bases and J lost 7; bases outside the gene matches: 16. The germline V gene has CDR1 ENHRY and CDR2 SYGVKD. The CDR3 totals 18 residues. The CDR3 protein is CAISVSPDRDKRNSPLHF. The CDR3 DNA reads TGTGCCATCAGTGTATCCCCCGACAGGGACAAAAGGAATTCACCCCTCCACTTT.

V gene TRBV4-1 combines with J gene TRBJ1-6; unclear D gene. From germline, CDR1 is MGHRA and CDR2 YSYEKL. Trimming took 1 base from V and 9 from J, leaving 13 bases between them. CDR3 length: 15 residues. The CDR3 nucleotides read TGCGCCAGCAGCCAAGTCGAGTCGGAGACTTCACCCCTCCACTTT. Encoded protein: CASSQVESETSPLHF.

The chain recombines TRBV5-1 with TRBJ1-1; D remains unclear. Germline-derived CDR1 and CDR2 are SGHRS and YFSETQ. V lost 2 bases and J 4 bases, leaving 9 bases between the germline ends. The CDR3 totals 13 residues. The CDR3 region is CASSFRQVTEAFF. CDR3 DNA: TGCGCCAGCAGCTTCCGCCAGGTCACTGAAGCTTTCTTT.

J is TRBJ1-2 and V is TRBV10-3; no clear D gene. The V end lost 3 bases, the J end lost 2 bases, and 4 bases lay between the germline ends. Germline V gene sequence: CDR1 ENHRY, CDR2 SYGVKD. The CDR3 sequence is 12 residues long. The CDR3 DNA reads as TGTGCCATCAGTGACAAAAACTATGGCTACACCTTC. Translated, it gives CAISDKNYGYTF.

The chain recombines TRBV30 with TRBJ1-2; 8 positions agree with TRBD1. With V trimmed by 5 bases and J by 4 bases, 3 bases remained unmatched. Germline CDR1 reads GTSNPN; CDR2 reads SVGIG (reference sequence). This CDR3 region has 12 residues. CDR3 sequence reads: CAWGGTGYGYTF. The CDR3 coding sequence is TGTGCCTGGGGGGGGACAGGCTATGGCTACACCTTC.

This clone was counted between two and nine times. The rearrangement uses TRBV7-2 and TRBJ2-4; 7 bases align to TRBD2. The V segment lost 1 base and the J segment 0 bases; nucleotides outside the gene matches: 3. Germline CDR1 and CDR2: SGHTA and FQGNSA. CDR3 length: 16 residues. CDR3 sequence (DNA): TGTGCCAGCAGCTTAGTCTCGGGGGGAGCCAAAAACATTCAGTACTTC. Protein: CASSLVSGGAKNIQYF.

The V gene is TRBV4-1, the J gene TRBJ2-3; TRBD2 aligns across 7 bases. Germline CDR1 and CDR2: MGHRA and YSYEKL. The CDR3 runs 14 residues. The V gene end was trimmed by 3 bases and the J gene end by 2 bases; junction bases not matched to a gene: 2. The CDR3 nucleotides read TGCGCCAGCAGCCAGGCGGGGGTCACAGATACGCAGTATTTT. Residues: CASSQAGVTDTQYF.

As DNA, the CDR3 is TGCAGCGTTGGACAGGGGCATGGAAACACCATATATTTT. This gives the protein CSVGQGHGNTIYF. The rearrangement joins TRBV29-1 to TRBJ1-3; 8 nucleotides agree with TRBD1. The V segment lost 4 bases and the J segment 3 bases; nucleotides outside the gene matches: 2. Germline V gene sequence: CDR1 SQVTM, CDR2 ANQGSEA. The CDR3 loop spans 13 amino acids.

The J gene is TRBJ2-3, the V gene TRBV19, with 9 bases matching TRBD2. V was pared by 5 bases and J by 1 base, with 7 bases of the junction left unmatched. In germline, CDR1 is LNHDA, CDR2 SQIVND (reference sequence). This CDR3 contains 16 residues. CDR3 loop: CASSRISGRGTDTQYF. The CDR3 DNA follows: TGTGCCAGTAGTCGAATTAGCGGGAGAGGCACAGATACGCAGTATTTT.

In its sample, this clone was seen a few times. The rearrangement links TRBV30 to TRBJ1-2; 9 bases fit TRBD1. J gave up 8 bases and V 6 bases, and 13 bases lay outside the gene matches. The CDR3 covers 14 residues. Germline V gene data show CDR1 as GTSNPN and CDR2 as SVGIG (reference sequence). The chain's CDR3 is CACIDTGGTRGYTF. The CDR3 DNA sequence: TGTGCCTGCATAGATACAGGGGGCACTAGGGGCTACACCTTC.

The chain links TRBV5-4 to TRBJ1-1; no clear D gene. Germline CDR1 and CDR2: SGHNT and YYREEE (reference sequence). Trimming cost V 5 bases and J 1 base, with 18 bases left between them. The CDR3 runs 16 residues. CDR3 sequence (DNA): TGTGCCAGCAGGTATACCCCGAGGAAGGAGAACACTGAAGCTTTCTTT. Translated: CASRYTPRKENTEAFF.